Listed below are T cell receptor beta chains from one sample, sequenced in a study of blood T cell repertoires in COVID-19. Only in-frame clones appear in the TCRdb table, and some are missing; sequencing was by immunoSEQ multiplex PCR. The profile shows about 98,000 clones, more than 75% of them singletons. The specimen was peripheral blood. These receptors were collected from a man over 45 with active or convalescent COVID-19. CDR3s include the opening cysteine and the closing phenylalanine or tryptophan. A D gene is named only where the DNA matches it firmly. Size values are once, few and many counts, or a class for expanded clones, and some rows have none.

cdr3_aa	cdr3_nt	d_call	v_call	j_call	clone_size
CASSKTTVREQYF	TGTGCCAGTAGTAAAACAACAGTTAGGGAGCAGTACTTC	-	TRBV19	TRBJ2-7	-
CAWSGGNTDTQYF	TGTGCCTGGAGCGGGGGGAACACAGATACGCAGTATTTT	TRBD2	TRBV30	TRBJ2-3	-
CASSLEGEGYTF	TGTGCCAGCAGCTTAGAAGGGGAAGGCTACACCTTC	-	TRBV7-9	TRBJ1-2	-
CASSRQGSSYEQYF	TGTGCCAGCAGCCGACAGGGAAGCTCCTACGAGCAGTACTTC	TRBD1	TRBV6-5	TRBJ2-7	-
CASSQPDRERTEAFF	TGCGCCAGCAGCCAACCCGACAGGGAACGGACTGAAGCTTTCTTT	TRBD1	TRBV4-1	TRBJ1-1	-
CASTTGTSGGRAQYF	TGTGCCAGCACTACCGGGACTAGCGGGGGGCGGGCGCAGTATTTT	TRBD2	TRBV27	TRBJ2-3	-
CASVEAPNTGELFF	TGTGCCAGCGTGGAGGCTCCCAACACCGGGGAGCTGTTTTTT	-	TRBV6-5	TRBJ2-2	-
CASSLSLRAYNEQFF	TGTGCCAGCAGCTTGTCATTGAGGGCGTACAATGAGCAGTTCTTC	-	TRBV7-2	TRBJ2-1	-
CASEGAGYVTEAFF	TGTGCCAGCGAGGGGGCAGGGTATGTCACTGAAGCTTTCTTT	TRBD1	TRBV19	TRBJ1-1	-
CASSIQGRTGELFF	TGTGCCAGCAGCATACAGGGTAGAACCGGGGAGCTGTTTTTT	-	TRBV7-2	TRBJ2-2	few
CASSLAGTGDEKLFF	TGTGCCAGCAGCTTAGCAGGGACAGGGGACGAAAAACTGTTTTTT	TRBD1	TRBV7-9	TRBJ1-4	-
CASSQGGGLSSGNTIYF	TGTGCCAGCTCCCAAGGCGGGGGGTTGAGCTCTGGAAACACCATATATTTT	-	TRBV18	TRBJ1-3	-
CAISEGERNQPQHF	TGTGCCATCAGTGAAGGGGAACGCAATCAGCCCCAGCATTTT	-	TRBV10-3	TRBJ1-5	-
CASSTLDRGREKLFF	TGTGCCAGCAGCACCTTAGACAGGGGGCGTGAAAAACTGTTTTTT	TRBD1	TRBV7-6	TRBJ1-4	once
CASRGEGETQYF	TGTGCCAGCAGGGGGGAGGGCGAGACCCAGTACTTC	TRBD2	TRBV2	TRBJ2-5	-
CASSSLGGQPQHF	TGTGCCAGCAGCTCGCTCGGGGGGCAGCCCCAGCATTTT	-	TRBV6-5	TRBJ1-5	-
CASSPTFGANQPQHF	TGTGCCAGCAGCCCTACCTTCGGTGCCAATCAGCCCCAGCATTTT	-	TRBV3-1/TRBV3-2	TRBJ1-5	-
CASSEVSGGPIQETQYF	TGTGCCAGCAGTGAAGTTAGCGGGGGGCCAATCCAAGAGACCCAGTACTTC	TRBD2	TRBV2	TRBJ2-5	-
CASSSYTGELFF	TGTGCCAGCAGCTCTTACACCGGGGAGCTGTTTTTT	-	TRBV13	TRBJ2-2	-
CASSFDGSSYNEQFF	TGCGCCAGCAGCTTTGACGGGAGCTCCTACAATGAGCAGTTCTTC	-	TRBV5-1	TRBJ2-1	-
CASRQGTGELFF	TGTGCCAGCCGCCAGGGCACCGGGGAGCTGTTTTTT	-	TRBV12-3/TRBV12-4	TRBJ2-2	-
CASRRVSSEQYF	TGTGCCAGCAGGCGGGTATCCAGCGAGCAGTACTTC	-	TRBV2	TRBJ2-7	few
CATIGTTGNTIYF	TGTGCCACCATCGGGACAACTGGAAACACCATATATTTT	-	TRBV15	TRBJ1-3	-
CAWSSGTRSFREQFF	TGTGCCTGGAGCTCCGGGACTAGAAGTTTCCGGGAGCAGTTCTTC	TRBD2	TRBV30	TRBJ2-1	-
CASSLGRSTDTQYF	TGTGCCAGCAGCTTAGGCAGGAGCACAGATACGCAGTATTTT	-	TRBV5-8	TRBJ2-3	-
CASSQEGGWDSPLHF	TGCGCCAGCAGCCAAGAAGGAGGGTGGGATTCACCCCTCCACTTT	-	TRBV4-3	TRBJ1-6	-
CASSHRDRTYNEQFF	TGTGCCAGCAGCCACCGGGACAGGACTTACAATGAGCAGTTCTTC	TRBD1	TRBV5-5	TRBJ2-1	once
CASSYMAGGYEQYF	TGTGCCAGCAGTTATATGGCAGGGGGCTACGAGCAGTACTTC	TRBD1	TRBV6-5	TRBJ2-7	-
CASNPDFMIAYEQYF	TGTGCCAGCAATCCCGACTTTATGATCGCCTACGAGCAGTACTTC	-	TRBV6-5	TRBJ2-7	once
CASSPQGSSTGELFF	TGTGCCAGCAGCCCCCAGGGGAGCTCCACCGGGGAGCTGTTTTTT	-	TRBV7-8	TRBJ2-2	few
CASRAGTTSNQPQHF	TGTGCCAGCAGAGCCGGGACAACTAGCAATCAGCCCCAGCATTTT	-	TRBV6-5	TRBJ1-5	-
CASSQRPWVGQGDSPLHF	TGCGCCAGCAGCCAAAGACCCTGGGTGGGACAGGGGGACTCACCCCTCCACTTT	TRBD1	TRBV4-1	TRBJ1-6	-
CASSITGVYSNQPQHF	TGTGCCAGTAGTATCACAGGGGTCTATAGCAATCAGCCCCAGCATTTT	TRBD1	TRBV19	TRBJ1-5	-
CASSQRGGGYNEQFF	TGTGCCAGCAGCCAGCGGGGCGGGGGGTACAATGAGCAGTTCTTC	TRBD2	TRBV3-1/TRBV3-2	TRBJ2-1	-
CASSPPRGGSDTQYF	TGTGCCAGCTCACCACCACGAGGGGGTTCAGATACGCAGTATTTT	-	TRBV18	TRBJ2-3	-
CASSLTGSRGGTDTQYF	TGTGCCAGCAGCCTAACCGGGAGCCGGGGGGGCACAGATACGCAGTATTTT	TRBD2	TRBV7-2	TRBJ2-3	-
CASSPLAGGPSGTDTQYF	TGTGCCAGCTCACCACTAGCGGGGGGACCCTCCGGCACAGATACGCAGTATTTT	TRBD2	TRBV18	TRBJ2-3	-
CASSLATGVGELFF	TGCGCCAGCAGCTTGGCCACAGGGGTAGGGGAGCTGTTTTTT	TRBD1	TRBV5-1	TRBJ2-2	-
CASRRTGDSNGYTF	TGCGCCAGCCGCAGGACAGGGGACTCGAATGGCTACACCTTC	TRBD1	TRBV5-1	TRBJ1-2	-
CASSVAITGNTIYF	TGTGCCAGCAGCGTAGCTATAACTGGAAACACCATATATTTT	-	TRBV9	TRBJ1-3	-
CASSPPGRTEAFF	TGTGCCAGCTCACCACCGGGGAGGACTGAAGCTTTCTTT	-	TRBV18	TRBJ1-1	-
CASSHVDRENYGYTF	TGCGCCAGCAGCCACGTGGACAGGGAAAACTATGGCTACACCTTC	TRBD1	TRBV4-1	TRBJ1-2	few
CASIPGPIGTEAFF	TGTGCCAGCATTCCGGGTCCTATCGGGACTGAAGCTTTCTTT	-	TRBV2	TRBJ1-1	once
CSASGSNGYTF	TGCAGTGCTAGTGGGTCTAATGGCTACACCTTC	-	TRBV20-1	TRBJ1-2	-
CASNYRDSYNSPLHF	TGTGCCAGCAACTACCGGGACAGCTATAATTCACCCCTCCACTTT	TRBD1	TRBV6-5	TRBJ1-6	-
CASRRAGFDRANGYTF	TGCGCCAGCAGGCGGGCGGGTTTTGACAGGGCAAATGGCTACACCTTC	TRBD1	TRBV23-1	TRBJ1-2	-
CASSMTGGSHQPQHF	TGTGCCAGTAGTATGACAGGGGGTTCGCATCAGCCCCAGCATTTT	TRBD1	TRBV19	TRBJ1-5	-
CASSLGRLAGPVTDTQYF	TGCGCCAGCAGCTTGGGTCGATTAGCGGGGCCCGTCACAGATACGCAGTATTTT	TRBD2	TRBV5-1	TRBJ2-3	-
CASSEQGGVESPLHF	TGTGCCAGCAGTGAACAAGGGGGGGTTGAGTCACCCCTCCACTTT	-	TRBV6-1	TRBJ1-6	-
CATQGAGANVLTF	TGTGCCACCCAAGGGGCTGGGGCCAACGTCCTGACTTTC	-	TRBV24-1	TRBJ2-6	-
CASTMTSGAQETQYF	TGTGCCAGTACCATGACTAGCGGGGCCCAAGAGACCCAGTACTTC	TRBD2	TRBV19	TRBJ2-5	-